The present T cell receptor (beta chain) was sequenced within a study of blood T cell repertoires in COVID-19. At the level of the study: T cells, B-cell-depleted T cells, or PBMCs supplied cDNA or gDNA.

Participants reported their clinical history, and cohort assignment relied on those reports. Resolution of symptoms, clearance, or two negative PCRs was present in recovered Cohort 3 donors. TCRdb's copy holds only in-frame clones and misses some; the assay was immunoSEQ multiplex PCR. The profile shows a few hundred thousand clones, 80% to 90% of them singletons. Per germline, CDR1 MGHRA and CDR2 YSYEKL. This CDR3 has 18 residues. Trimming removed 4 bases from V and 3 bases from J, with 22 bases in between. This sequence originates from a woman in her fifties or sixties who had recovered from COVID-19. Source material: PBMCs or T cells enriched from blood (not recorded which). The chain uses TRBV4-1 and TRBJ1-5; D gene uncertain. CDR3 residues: CASSPGWARALANQPQHF. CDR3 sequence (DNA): TGCGCCAGCAGCCCGGGATGGGCGAGGGCCCTCGCCAATCAGCCCCAGCATTTT.